The 21 T cell receptor beta chains below were found in one sample sequenced in a study of response to subunit inactivated influenza vaccine. In TCRdb, the RT-PCR reads were re-called with MiXCR into one record per CDR3 protein. Of approximately 530,000 distinct CDR3 sequences listed, less than 8% were seen once; the top ten hold over 10%. This specimen consisted of PBMCs from blood, obtained less than 30 months after vaccination. The receptors originated from a man between 50 and 75 years old who received an inactivated influenza vaccine.

J is TRBJ1-1 and V is TRBV21-1; TRBD1, the D gene given by the table, was not confirmed from the DNA. TRBV21-1 is listed as a pseudogene. The CDR3 extends over 15 amino acids. The DNA of the CDR3 is TGTGCCAGCGGGAGACAGGGGGCGATAAGGACTGAAGCTTTCTTT. Translation gives CASGRQGAIRTEAFF.

V is TRBV27 and J is TRBJ1-2, with 9 nucleotides matching TRBD1. The CDR3 contains 15 residues. Germline-derived CDR1 and CDR2 are MNHEY and SMNVEV (reference sequence). V shed 5 bases, J shed 4 bases, and the junction held 8 bases outside the gene matches. In nucleotides, the CDR3 is TGTGCCAGCAGTCTCCGGACAGGGGAGAGCTATGGCTACACCTTC. It yields the protein CASSLRTGESYGYTF.

This clonotype was seen many times. This sequence joins TRBV3-1 and TRBJ1-4; no clear D. Germline values: CDR1 LGHDT, CDR2 YNNKEL (reference sequence). This CDR3 has 16 residues. V gave up 0 bases and J gave up 2 bases, with 10 bases separating them. The CDR3 reads CASSQEWKSTNEKLFF. CDR3 bases: TGTGCCAGCAGCCAAGAATGGAAGTCCACTAATGAAAAACTGTTTTTT.

This chain uses TRBV20-1 with TRBJ2-7; perhaps D is TRBD1 or TRBD2 (7 bases each). Germline CDR1 and CDR2: DFQATT and SNEGSKA (reference sequence). This CDR3 comprises 14 residues. V lost 7 bases to trimming and J lost 2 bases, with 18 bases between them. The CDR3: CSGTGLESPYEQYF. CDR3 DNA: TGCAGTGGGACAGGACTAGAGTCACCCTACGAGCAGTACTTC.

The chain is built from TRBV5-1 and TRBJ1-1, with D hard to call. Trimming removed 0 bases at V and 1 base at J, with 7 bases between. The CDR3 extends over 14 amino acids. CDR1 SGHRS and CDR2 YFSETQ come from the germline V gene. CDR3 protein: CASSLDPENTEAFF. DNA for the CDR3: TGCGCCAGCAGCTTGGACCCAGAGAACACTGAAGCTTTCTTT. The whole variable domain, filled in from reference TRBV5-1 and TRBJ1-1, reads KAGVTQTPRYLIKTRGQQVTLSCSPISGHRSVSWYQQTPGQGLQFLFEYFSETQRNKGNFPGRFSGRQFSNSRSEMNVSTLELGDSALYLCASSLDPENTEAFFGQGTRLTVV.

In this sample, this clonotype turned up a few times. The chain joins TRBV4-2 to TRBJ2-3; D possibly corresponds to TRBD2 (6 bases). The CDR3 loop spans 15 amino acids. The V end lost 1 base, the J end lost 4 bases, and 12 bases lay between the germline ends. Looked up from germline, CDR1 is LGHNA and CDR2 is YNFKEQ. CDR3 protein: CASSQGPGVADTQYF. CDR3 DNA: TGTGCCAGCAGCCAAGGCCCGGGGGTCGCAGATACGCAGTATTTT.

The chain employs TRBV7-2 and TRBJ2-1; maybe TRBD2 (7 bases). This CDR3 has 14 residues. CDR1 and CDR2 from the germline V gene are SGHTA and FQGNSA. Trimming left V 3 bases short and J 7 bases short, with 13 bases between. The CDR3 nucleotides are TGTGCCAGCAGCTTGAGGGAGGGGGAAAATGAGCAGTTCTTC. Translation: CASSLREGENEQFF.

The rearrangement links TRBV7-2 to TRBJ2-7, with D tentatively TRBD1 or TRBD2 (7 bases each). The CDR3 has 14 residues. Germline V gives CDR1 SGHTA, CDR2 FQGNSA. V lost 5 bases and J 3 bases, leaving 14 bases between the germline ends. CDR3 region: CASSPGGVGYEQYF. CDR3 in DNA: TGTGCCAGCAGCCCAGGGGGGGTGGGCTACGAGCAGTACTTC.

The chain is built from TRBV6-2 or TRBV6-3 and TRBJ1-5, with no clear D. The V end was cut by 7 bases, the J end by 0 bases, with 7 bases between. Germline loops: CDR1 MNHEY, CDR2 SVGEGT. This CDR3 contains 13 residues. In DNA form, the CDR3 reads TGTGCCAGCACGGATTATAGCAATCAGCCCCAGCATTTT. The encoded protein is CASTDYSNQPQHF.

This chain connects TRBV3-1 to TRBJ2-1; perhaps D is TRBD1 or TRBD2 (5 bases each). Germline V gene sequence: CDR1 LGHDT, CDR2 YNNKEL (reference sequence). This CDR3 contains 14 residues. The V end was cut by 1 base, the J end by 3 bases, with 7 bases between. Here the CDR3 DNA reads TGTGCCAGCAGCCAAGGGGGACGCTACAATGAGCAGTTCTTC. Its protein product is CASSQGGRYNEQFF.

This clonotype has more than one count but fewer than ten. CDR3 residues: CATSDFPLDTQYF. The CDR3 DNA reads TGTGCCACCAGTGATTTCCCCCTAGATACGCAGTATTTT. The gene calls are TRBV24-1 and TRBJ2-3; unclear D gene. The CDR3 runs 13 residues. CDR1 KGHDR and CDR2 SFDVKD come from the germline V gene. V lost 1 base, J lost 5 bases, and 6 bases lay in between.

This clonotype was picked up a small number of times. The rearrangement links TRBV11-2 to TRBJ2-1, with no clear D. The CDR3 covers 12 residues. Deletions cut 7 bases from V and 6 bases from J, with 10 bases between. Germline CDR1 is SGHAT and CDR2 is FQNNGV. The CDR3, as DNA: TGTGCCAGCAAACCGCTAGGCAATGAGCAGTTCTTC. Translating gives CASKPLGNEQFF.

The rearrangement uses TRBV12-3 or TRBV12-4 and TRBJ1-2; 7 bases are a match to TRBD1. This CDR3 is built from 13 residues. V trimming: 7 bases; J trimming: 9 bases; junction bases outside the gene matches: 11. The CDR3 protein is CASTIRVTGSYTF. As DNA, the CDR3 is TGTGCCAGCACCATTAGGGTGACAGGGAGCTACACCTTC.

The V gene is TRBV4-1, the J gene TRBJ1-1; TRBD1 might be the D (6 bases). The CDR3 loop spans 15 amino acids. Germline V gene sequence: CDR1 MGHRA, CDR2 YSYEKL. The V gene lost 1 base and the J gene lost 0 bases, with 9 bases spanning the gap. The CDR3 is CASSQVGGLNTEAFF. The CDR3 bases are TGCGCCAGCAGCCAAGTAGGGGGATTGAACACTGAAGCTTTCTTT.

The CDR3 DNA reads as TGTGCCGAGATAGGGAGCGGGGGGTACAATGAGCAGTTCTTC. Residues: CAEIGSGGYNEQFF. This chain links TRBV7-9 with TRBJ2-1, with 9 nucleotides matching TRBD2. CDR3 length equals 14 residues. Trimming cost V 11 bases and J 4 bases; bases outside gene matches: 9. Looked up from germline, CDR1 is SEHNR and CDR2 is FQNEAQ (reference sequence). Full variable domain (rest looked up from reference TRBV7-9 and TRBJ2-1): DTGVSQNPRHKITKRGQNVTFRCDPISEHNRLYWYRQTLGQGPEFLTYFQNEAQLEKSRLLSDRFSAERPKGSFSTLEIQRTEQGDSAMYLCAEIGSGGYNEQFFGPGTRLTVL.

This clonotype was counted only a few times. This chain uses TRBV5-1 with TRBJ2-5; D not certain. Germline CDR1 SGHRS, CDR2 YFSETQ. Trimming pared 0 bases from V and 7 bases from J, leaving 16 bases between. The CDR3 totals 15 residues. The CDR3 here is CASSLEVVPGGTQYF. CDR3 sequence (DNA): TGCGCCAGCAGCTTGGAAGTAGTGCCAGGTGGGACCCAGTACTTC.

In its sample, this clonotype was seen a few times. The V call is TRBV6-2 or TRBV6-3, the J call TRBJ2-5; 7 bases align to TRBD1. Germline CDR1 MNHEY, CDR2 SVGEGT. The CDR3 is 18 amino acids. Germline trimming cut 1 base from V and 4 bases from J; bases unmatched to any gene: 15. The CDR3 region is CASSYWLHRQGWGETQYF. CDR3 bases: TGTGCCAGCAGTTACTGGTTACACAGACAGGGTTGGGGAGAGACCCAGTACTTC.

This clonotype has a handful of counts. The chain has TRBV12-3 or TRBV12-4 and TRBJ2-1; maybe TRBD2 (6 bases). The CDR3 length is 14 residues. Trimming took 7 bases from V and 6 from J, leaving 16 bases between them. CDR3: CASTGTQRVNEQFF. CDR3 in DNA: TGTGCCAGCACGGGGACTCAACGGGTCAATGAGCAGTTCTTC.

The chain employs TRBV10-3 and TRBJ1-3; D remains unclear. Between the trimmed V and J ends, which lost 4 bases and 0 bases, there was a span of 13 bases. The germline CDR1 and CDR2 sequences are ENHRY and SYGVKD. The CDR3 spans 16 residues. Written as DNA, the CDR3 is TGTGCCATCAGTGCTGTAGTAAACAACTCTGGAAACACCATATATTTT. It encodes CAISAVVNNSGNTIYF.

This clonotype was seen more than once but under ten times. The V gene is TRBV20-1, the J gene TRBJ2-7; TRBD1 might be the D (6 bases). The ends were cut back, 1 base at V and 4 bases at J, with 17 bases in the middle. The CDR3 extends over 15 amino acids. Germline values: CDR1 DFQATT, CDR2 SNEGSKA (reference sequence). CDR3 loop: CSARGAAGDQYEQYF. CDR3 DNA sequence: TGCAGTGCTAGAGGGGCCGCAGGGGATCAATACGAGCAGTACTTC.

The V call is TRBV18, the J call TRBJ2-5, with 7 bases aligning to TRBD1. Germline CDR1 is KGHSH and CDR2 is LQKENI. There are 16 residues in the CDR3. The J segment lost 2 bases and the V segment lost 1 base, leaving 7 bases of the junction unmatched. The CDR3 is CASSPQAGGLQETQYF. CDR3 coding DNA: TGTGCCAGCTCACCACAGGCAGGGGGTCTTCAAGAGACCCAGTACTTC.